One and the same sample provided the 20 T cell receptor beta chains below, sequenced in a study of Graves' ophthalmopathy and Graves' hyperthyroidism. For repertoire sequencing, the TCR beta CDR3 regions were amplified from RNA transcripts. The first round was an RT-PCR with HTBI primers, and the second round was a multiplex PCR. TCRdb ran MiXCR on the multiplex PCR reads and lists one entry per CDR3 protein. The data contain about 1.2 million distinct CDR3 sequences, about 35% of them singletons. The source material was peripheral blood or thyroid tissue (not recorded which). These receptors came from an adult man with Graves' hyperthyroidism.

There are many counts of this clonotype. The V call is TRBV15, the J call TRBJ1-4; possible D gene TRBD1, 5 bases. The V gene lost 5 bases and the J gene lost 4 bases, with 17 bases spanning the gap. From germline, CDR1 is LNHNV and CDR2 YYDKDF (reference sequence). The CDR3 length is 16 residues. CDR3 residues: CATSGGVGTYNEKLFF. The CDR3 nucleotides read TGTGCCACCAGCGGAGGGGTAGGGACGTATAATGAAAAACTGTTTTTT. The entire variable domain, with the rest obtained from reference TRBV15 and TRBJ1-4, is as follows: DAMVIQNPRYQVTQFGKPVTLSCSQTLNHNVMYWYQQKSSQAPKLLFHYYDKDFNNEADTPDNFQSRRPNTSFCFLDIRSPGLGDTAMYLCATSGGVGTYNEKLFFGSGTQLSVL.

In its sample, this clonotype was seen a few times. The rearrangement links TRBV4-2 to TRBJ1-6; 7 bases agree with TRBD1. Germline lookup yields CDR1 LGHNA and CDR2 YNFKEQ. The length of the CDR3 is 15 residues. V trimming: 2 bases; J trimming: 5 bases; junction bases outside the gene matches: 3. In DNA form, the CDR3 reads TGTGCCAGCAGCCAACAGGGACAGCATAATTCACCCCTCCACTTT. Translating gives CASSQQGQHNSPLHF.

The chain combines TRBV2 with TRBJ2-7; unclear D gene. This CDR3 spans 11 amino acids. The V gene lost 7 bases and the J gene lost 3 bases, with 7 bases spanning the gap. Germline V gene lookup returns CDR1 SNHLY and CDR2 FYNNEI. CDR3 DNA sequence: TGTGCCAGCACAGTTTTCTACGAGCAGTACTTC. Encoded protein: CASTVFYEQYF. The whole variable domain, filled in from reference TRBV2 and TRBJ2-7, reads EPEVTQTPSHQVTQMGQEVILRCVPISNHLYFYWYRQILGQKVEFLVSFYNNEISEKSEIFDDQFSVERPDGSNFTLKIRSTKLEDSAMYFCASTVFYEQYFGPGTRLTVT.

As to this clonotype: One end of the junction is discordant with germline, which a read error may explain. V is TRBV25-1 and J is TRBJ2-7; D is perhaps TRBD2 (5 bases). This CDR3 spans 12 amino acids. Germline V gene sequence: CDR1 MGHDK, CDR2 SYGVNS. In nucleotides, the CDR3 is TGTGCCACCAGTGCGGGCGAATACGAGCAGTACTTC. It yields the protein CATSAGEYEQYF.

This clonotype occurred many times. The J gene is TRBJ1-6, the V gene TRBV4-3, with D unclear. Trimming pared 0 bases from V and 8 bases from J, leaving 8 bases between. The V gene's germline CDR1 is LGHNA and CDR2 YSLEER. CDR3 size: 14 residues. The CDR3: CASSQDWTHSPLHF. The CDR3 nucleotides are TGCGCCAGCAGCCAAGATTGGACGCATTCACCCCTCCACTTT.

The table lists this clonotype with a count of one. This chain joins TRBV7-9 and TRBJ1-1; TRBD1 agrees at 8 bases. The CDR3 totals 14 residues. From germline, CDR1 is SEHNR and CDR2 FQNEAQ (reference sequence). Unmatched junction bases numbered 5, after V lost 1 base and J lost 7 bases. CDR3 in amino acids: CASSLGQGPHEAFF. The CDR3 DNA reads as TGTGCCAGCAGCTTAGGACAGGGGCCTCATGAAGCTTTCTTT.

The table lists this clonotype with many counts. The chain has TRBV12-3 or TRBV12-4 and TRBJ2-2; D perhaps matches TRBD1 (6 bases). V lost 6 bases to trimming and J lost 0 bases, with 11 bases between them. CDR3 size: 15 residues. CDR3 DNA sequence: TGTGCCAGCAGGCCGGGACACGCGAACACCGGGGAGCTGTTTTTT. Translation: CASRPGHANTGELFF.

With respect to this clonotype: A much bigger clone sits one base away, suggesting this may be a read error. J is TRBJ1-2 and V is TRBV15; D unclear. The germline V and J ends were trimmed by 2 bases and 8 bases, with 18 bases remaining between them. The CDR3 is made up of 15 amino acids. The germline gives CDR1 LNHNV, CDR2 YYDKDF (reference sequence). CDR3 in amino acids: CATSRQVSGSGGYTF. The CDR3 DNA reads TGTGCCACCAGCAGACAAGTATCGGGGAGCGGCGGCTACACCTTC.

Many counts were recorded for this clonotype. The chain carries TRBV24-1 and TRBJ1-5; D uncertain. Germline CDR1 and CDR2: KGHDR and SFDVKD. This CDR3 region has 14 residues. V was clipped by 3 bases and J by 4 bases, with 9 bases between them. DNA of the CDR3: TGTGCCACCAGTGATCCGTACCAGAATCAGCCCCAGCATTTT. Protein: CATSDPYQNQPQHF.

About this clonotype: One end of the junction is discordant with germline, which a read error may explain. The rearrangement links TRBV4-3 to TRBJ2-5; TRBD1 is a possible D gene (7 bases). Germline CDR1 is LGHNA and CDR2 is YSLEER. The CDR3 is 13 residues long. The CDR3: CASSRGTEETQCF. The CDR3, as DNA: TGCGCCAGCAGCCGCGGGACAGAAGAGACCCAGTGCTTC.

The chain carries TRBV29-1 and TRBJ2-1, with D maybe TRBD1 (5 bases). CDR1 and CDR2 (germline): SQVTM, ANQGSEA. This CDR3 has 11 residues. V was cut by 5 bases and J by 9 bases, with 11 bases left in between. The DNA of the CDR3 is TGCAGCGTTACCCACCAGGGTGAGCAGTTCTTC. This gives the protein CSVTHQGEQFF.

This clonotype was seen at least ten times. The chain combines TRBV4-1 with TRBJ2-7; 7 bases fit TRBD2. CDR3 length equals 15 residues. From germline, CDR1 is MGHRA and CDR2 YSYEKL. J gave up 0 bases and V 1 base, and 3 bases lay outside the gene matches. The CDR3 nucleotides are TGCGCCAGCAGCCAAGCTAGCGGAAGCTCCTACGAGCAGTACTTC. Translating gives CASSQASGSSYEQYF.

This clonotype was observed at least ten times. This chain links TRBV7-2 with TRBJ2-7, with D unresolved. Germline V CDR1 and CDR2: SGHTA, FQGNSA. With 4 bases removed from V and 2 bases from J, the gap between germline ends came to 6 bases. This CDR3 is built from 12 residues. The CDR3: CASSSSAYEQYF. In DNA form, the CDR3 reads TGTGCCAGCAGCTCGAGTGCCTACGAGCAGTACTTC.

The chain links TRBV5-5 to TRBJ1-2, with 8 bases aligning to TRBD1. CDR3 length: 17 amino acids. Germline V CDR1 and CDR2: SGHKS, YYEKEE (reference sequence). V lost 6 bases to trimming and J lost 7 bases; unmatched junction nucleotides: 20. CDR3 amino acids: CASTTWGDRSLVFGYTF. CDR3 coding DNA: TGTGCCAGCACCACTTGGGGGGACAGGTCACTTGTCTTTGGCTACACCTTC.

At least ten counts were recorded for this clonotype. The rearrangement joins TRBV9 to TRBJ1-1; a possible D gene is TRBD1 (6 bases). This CDR3 region has 15 residues. With 0 bases removed from V and 1 base from J, the gap between germline ends came to 10 bases. In germline, CDR1 is SGDLS, CDR2 YYNGEE. CDR3 sequence (DNA): TGTGCCAGCAGCGTAGACGGGGGCGGGAACACTGAAGCTTTCTTT. This gives the protein CASSVDGGGNTEAFF.

The J gene is TRBJ2-7, the V gene TRBV10-3; 8 bases agree with TRBD2. Trimming cost V 7 bases and J 4 bases; bases outside gene matches: 9. The germline CDR1 and CDR2 sequences are ENHRY and SYGVKD. The CDR3 is 14 residues long. The CDR3 DNA reads as TGTGCCATCAATCAGCCCGGGACTAGTTACGAGCAGTACTTC. Amino acid sequence: CAINQPGTSYEQYF.

This clonotype was seen a handful of times. The genes are TRBV27 and TRBJ1-2, with D perhaps matching TRBD1 (6 bases). V dropped 2 bases and J dropped 4 bases, with 14 bases sitting between them. The CDR3 runs 15 residues. CDR1 is MNHEY, CDR2 SMNVEV, per germline (reference sequence). The CDR3 bases are TGTGCCAGCAGTTTACATTACAGGGATCTCTATGGCTACACCTTC. Translated: CASSLHYRDLYGYTF.

This clonotype turned up a few times. A read error may be the cause here, since a much bigger clone is one base away. The chain combines TRBV2 with TRBJ1-1; no clear D gene. The CDR3 is made up of 13 amino acids. Germline CDR1 reads SNHLY; CDR2 reads FYNNEI. Trimming pared 7 bases from V and 0 bases from J, leaving 9 bases between. CDR3 sequence reads: CASKADMNTEAFF. The CDR3 DNA sequence: TGTGCCAGCAAGGCCGATATGAACACTGAAGCTTTCTTT. The entire variable domain, with the rest obtained from reference TRBV2 and TRBJ1-1, is as follows: EPEVTQTPSHQVTQMGQEVILRCVPISNHLYFYWYRQILGQKVEFLVSFYNNEISEKSEIFDDQFSVERPDGSNFTLKIRSTKLEDSAMYFCASKADMNTEAFFGQGTRLTVV.

The chain employs TRBV7-9 and TRBJ1-2, with 11 bases matching TRBD1. Germline loops: CDR1 SEHNR, CDR2 FQNEAQ (reference sequence). Losses at the gene ends were 6 bases for V and 7 bases for J; bases not matched to a gene: 7. This CDR3 has 14 residues. The CDR3 loop is CASSHPGTGGGYTF. In nucleotides, the CDR3 is TGTGCCAGCAGTCACCCCGGGACAGGGGGTGGCTACACCTTC.

This clonotype was observed many times. CDR3 DNA sequence: TGTGCCAGCAGCGCAAACAGGGGGCGCGAGCAGTACTTC. Protein sequence: CASSANRGREQYF. The chain joins TRBV7-8 to TRBJ2-7; TRBD1 matches at 9 bases. Unmatched junction bases numbered 5, after V lost 5 bases and J lost 6 bases. CDR3 length equals 13 residues. Germline CDR1 and CDR2: SGHVS and FQNEAQ.